This T cell receptor (beta chain) was identified during a study of T cell responses to AZD1222 COVID-19 vaccine. Whole-study context: Pooled samples include second doses given at about 4 or 12 weeks.

Overall study results and limits: Researchers report vaccine-associated CD4 TCRs spanning spike, with dominance at 160-218 and 743-854. After two AZD1222 doses, spike-specific TCR breadth and depth rose versus day 0.

Sequencing was performed with immunoSEQ multiplex PCR; in TCRdb, only in-frame clones are kept and a portion is missing. The sample shows 130,000 to 150,000 clones, 90% of them seen only once. This clone was counted once. Its antigen is not known. V shed 2 bases and J shed 1 base, with 11 bases lying between them. CDR1 GTSNPN and CDR2 SVGIG come from the germline V gene (reference sequence). This CDR3 has 14 residues. The V gene is TRBV30, the J gene TRBJ1-2; no reliable D call. Material: peripheral blood, obtained on day 0 of AZD1222 vaccination. This sequence originates from an adult in good health. CDR3 in DNA: TGTGCCTGGAGTTTAATGACCGGTAACTATGGCTACACCTTC. It is translated as CAWSLMTGNYGYTF.